This entry lists 25 T cell receptor beta chains sequenced from one sample in a study of T cell responses to AZD1222 COVID-19 vaccine (dated by TCRdb to the early 2020s). To prepare the library, the immunoSEQ multiplex PCR assay was applied. TCRdb provides this immuneACCESS table in a form limited to in-frame rearrangements. Some clones are lacking; in checked studies, under half of them reflect an unresolved V gene, and why the rest are absent is not known. For this sample there are over 95,000 clones; about 87% appear just once. The ten largest clones add up to around 10% of the sample. The time point label, as the study defines it: baseline before first vaccination. The material was peripheral blood, obtained on day 0 of AZD1222 vaccination. Every receptor here comes from an adult in good health.

The rearrangement links TRBV7-2 to TRBJ2-7, with D hard to call. V was clipped by 7 bases and J by 3 bases, with 22 bases between them. Germline V gene data show CDR1 as SGHTA and CDR2 as FQGNSA. CDR3 length: 16 residues. The CDR3 nucleotides read TGTGCCAGCACCTTCTCTGGTCTCGGCACCCTCTACGAGCAGTACTTC. Its protein is CASTFSGLGTLYEQYF.

The chain has TRBV29-1 and TRBJ2-7, with 7 bases fitting TRBD2. In germline, CDR1 is SQVTM, CDR2 ANQGSEA. The J segment lost 2 bases and the V segment lost 7 bases, leaving 2 bases of the junction unmatched. The CDR3 is made up of 11 amino acids. The CDR3 spells CSAGTTYEQYF. The CDR3 nucleotides read TGCAGCGCCGGGACTACCTACGAGCAGTACTTC.

This sequence joins TRBV15 and TRBJ2-5, with D perhaps matching TRBD1 (6 bases). V lost 0 bases and J lost 1, with 9 bases in between. This CDR3 comprises 15 residues. The germline V gene has CDR1 LNHNV and CDR2 YYDKDF (reference sequence). The CDR3 here is CATSREKTGQETQYF. The CDR3 DNA reads as TGTGCCACCAGCAGAGAGAAGACAGGCCAAGAGACCCAGTACTTC.

In this sample, this clone turned up a few times. V is TRBV7-3 and J is TRBJ2-1, with D perhaps matching TRBD1 (6 bases). This CDR3 is 16 amino acids long. Germline CDR1 reads SGHTA; CDR2 reads FQGTGA. V dropped 0 bases and J dropped 6 bases, with 15 bases sitting between them. CDR3 nucleotide sequence: TGTGCCAGCAGCTTAACCTCAGGCCAGGGGAGCAATGAGCAGTTCTTC. Protein sequence: CASSLTSGQGSNEQFF.

Comments on this clone: Other nucleotide sequences from this sample produce the same CDR3. The chain is built from TRBV28 and TRBJ1-1; no clear D gene. Germline loops: CDR1 MDHEN, CDR2 SYDVKM. V lost 7 bases and J lost 2, with 2 bases in between. The CDR3 loop spans 10 amino acids. CDR3 region: CASTNTEAFF. CDR3 nucleotide sequence: TGTGCCAGCACCAACACTGAAGCTTTCTTT.

V is TRBV28 and J is TRBJ2-6; D is unclear. The CDR3 length is 15 residues. Germline values: CDR1 MDHEN, CDR2 SYDVKM. The V gene lost 6 bases and the J gene lost 0 bases, with 9 bases spanning the gap. The chain's CDR3 is CASRAPGSGANVLTF. DNA for the CDR3: TGTGCCAGCAGGGCCCCCGGCTCTGGGGCCAACGTCCTGACTTTC. The whole variable domain, filled in from reference TRBV28 and TRBJ2-6, reads DVKVTQSSRYLVKRTGEKVFLECVQDMDHENMFWYRQDPGLGLRLIYFSYDVKMKEKGDIPEGYSVSREKKERFSLILESASTNQTSMYLCASRAPGSGANVLTFGAGSRLTVL.

CDR3 DNA: TGTGCCACCAGCAGAGATACGGGGAGACAGCCCCAGCATTTT. The encoded protein is CATSRDTGRQPQHF. The chain uses TRBV15 and TRBJ1-5; unclear D gene. CDR3 length: 14 residues. CDR1 and CDR2 from the germline V gene are LNHNV and YYDKDF (reference sequence). The V end lost 0 bases, the J end lost 7 bases, and 10 bases lay between the germline ends. Based on the CDR3 plus reference TRBV15 and TRBJ1-5, the full variable domain is DAMVIQNPRYQVTQFGKPVTLSCSQTLNHNVMYWYQQKSSQAPKLLFHYYDKDFNNEADTPDNFQSRRPNTSFCFLDIRSPGLGDTAMYLCATSRDTGRQPQHFGDGTRLSIL.

This chain links TRBV25-1 with TRBJ1-4; D unresolved. CDR1 is MGHDK, CDR2 SYGVNS, per germline. Trimming cost V 7 bases and J 8 bases, with 20 bases left between them. The CDR3 is 15 amino acids. The CDR3 spells CASTGEARFGEKLFF. In DNA form, the CDR3 reads TGTGCCAGCACCGGTGAGGCGAGGTTTGGCGAAAAACTGTTTTTT.

CDR3 region: CASIFFRDRGFPSTDTQYF. The CDR3 DNA follows: TGTGCCAGCATTTTCTTCCGGGACAGGGGATTCCCAAGCACAGATACGCAGTATTTT. This rearrangement joins TRBV27 to TRBJ2-3; 10 bases match TRBD1. The CDR3 contains 19 residues. CDR1 MNHEY and CDR2 SMNVEV come from the germline V gene (reference sequence). The J segment lost 0 bases and the V segment lost 7 bases, leaving 16 bases of the junction unmatched.

The chain joins TRBV7-2 to TRBJ2-7; 9 bases fit TRBD2. The CDR3 length is 14 residues. Trimming took 5 bases from V and 2 from J; bases not matched to a gene: 4. Per germline, CDR1 SGHTA and CDR2 FQGNSA. CDR3 residues: CASSHSGSTYEQYF. The CDR3 DNA reads TGTGCCAGCAGCCATAGCGGGAGCACCTACGAGCAGTACTTC.

The chain recombines TRBV18 with TRBJ2-6; D is ambiguous. Trimming took 6 bases from V and 3 from J, leaving 12 bases between them. CDR1 is KGHSH, CDR2 LQKENI, per germline. The CDR3 is 15 residues long. The CDR3: CASSNQGGGANVLTF. The CDR3 region has the DNA TGTGCCAGCTCCAATCAAGGCGGTGGGGCCAACGTCCTGACTTTC.

The chain uses TRBV2 and TRBJ1-2; 10 positions match TRBD1. V shed 0 bases and J 7 bases; nucleotides not matched to a gene: 8. This CDR3 has 16 residues. Per germline, CDR1 SNHLY and CDR2 FYNNEI. The CDR3: CASSEALRDRGAGYTF. In DNA form, the CDR3 reads TGTGCCAGCAGTGAAGCGCTTCGGGACAGGGGTGCTGGCTACACCTTC.

This clone is a singleton in its sample. This CDR3 is CAISAGTGELFF. The CDR3 DNA reads TGTGCCATCAGTGCAGGGACCGGGGAGCTGTTTTTT. The J gene is TRBJ2-2, the V gene TRBV10-3, with D perhaps matching TRBD1 (5 bases). The V gene lost 4 bases and the J gene lost 5 bases, with 5 bases spanning the gap. The CDR3 has 12 residues. Germline assignment: CDR1 ENHRY and CDR2 SYGVKD.

The gene calls are TRBV6-6 and TRBJ2-3; 11 nucleotides agree with TRBD2. CDR3 length: 16 amino acids. CDR1 and CDR2 (germline): MNHNY, SVGAGI (reference sequence). The trim removed 4 bases at V and 0 bases at J, leaving 3 bases unmatched. The CDR3 DNA follows: TGTGCCAGCAGTTGGGGACTAGCGGCTAGCACAGATACGCAGTATTTT. Translation gives CASSWGLAASTDTQYF.

This rearrangement joins TRBV6-5 to TRBJ1-6; D is unresolved. This CDR3 has 16 amino acids. The V gene's germline CDR1 is MNHEY and CDR2 SVGAGI. V was trimmed by 2 bases and J by 5 bases, leaving 13 bases between them. The CDR3 is CASSYRPRTNNSPLHF. In DNA form, the CDR3 reads TGTGCCAGCAGTTACCGCCCGAGAACGAATAATTCACCCCTCCACTTT.

This chain links TRBV28 with TRBJ2-5; D not resolved. The CDR3 consists of 14 residues. Germline V gene data show CDR1 as MDHEN and CDR2 as SYDVKM. V was trimmed by 5 bases and J by 2 bases, leaving 12 bases between them. CDR3 DNA: TGTGCCAGCAGTCCATACCGGCAGCAAGAGACCCAGTACTTC. Translating it yields CASSPYRQQETQYF.

This clone was observed once. The chain couples TRBV28 to TRBJ2-1, with D perhaps assigned TRBD1 or TRBD2 (6 bases each). The CDR3 contains 14 residues. Between the trimmed V and J ends, which lost 5 bases and 8 bases, there was a span of 16 bases. Germline CDR1 MDHEN, CDR2 SYDVKM. This CDR3 is CASSPPPGGHEQFF. The CDR3 nucleotides are TGTGCCAGCAGTCCCCCCCCCGGGGGCCATGAGCAGTTCTTC.

The rearrangement uses TRBV28 and TRBJ1-5; 8 bases are a match to TRBD1. CDR3 size: 14 residues. From germline, CDR1 is MDHEN and CDR2 SYDVKM. V lost 5 bases to trimming and J lost 6 bases; unmatched junction nucleotides: 6. CDR3 sequence (DNA): TGTGCCAGCAGTAGACAGGGGTATGGTCAGCCCCAGCATTTT. This translates into CASSRQGYGQPQHF. Using reference TRBV28 and TRBJ1-5 for the parts outside the CDR3, the full variable domain is DVKVTQSSRYLVKRTGEKVFLECVQDMDHENMFWYRQDPGLGLRLIYFSYDVKMKEKGDIPEGYSVSREKKERFSLILESASTNQTSMYLCASSRQGYGQPQHFGDGTRLSIL.

This clone showed up just once. The rearrangement joins TRBV21-1 to TRBJ1-2; the tabulated D call, TRBD1, remains unverified against the DNA. TRBV21-1 is flagged as a pseudogene. The CDR3 covers 14 residues. The CDR3 here is CASSPQASILGYTF. The CDR3 DNA follows: TGTGCCAGCAGCCCACAGGCGTCTATTCTCGGCTACACCTTC.

The V and J genes are TRBV4-2 and TRBJ2-1; 10 bases fit TRBD2. V lost 3 bases and J lost 0; bases outside the gene matches: 5. The germline V gene encodes CDR1 LGHNA and CDR2 YNFKEQ. This CDR3 has 17 amino acids. The CDR3 reads CASSQRAGGSSYNEQFF. CDR3 nucleotides: TGTGCCAGCAGCCAGAGAGCGGGAGGGAGCTCCTACAATGAGCAGTTCTTC.

The rearrangement joins TRBV28 to TRBJ2-1; D is perhaps TRBD2 (6 bases). The CDR3 runs 15 residues. The V gene lost 4 bases and the J gene lost 2 bases, with 12 bases spanning the gap. From germline, CDR1 is MDHEN and CDR2 SYDVKM. CDR3 protein: CASSYRETAYNEQFF. The CDR3, as DNA: TGTGCCAGCAGTTATCGGGAGACCGCCTACAATGAGCAGTTCTTC.

The chain joins TRBV6-6 to TRBJ1-1; D gene ambiguous. Germline lookup yields CDR1 MNHNY and CDR2 SVGAGI (reference sequence). The CDR3 consists of 15 residues. Trimming removed 6 bases at V and 0 bases at J, with 14 bases between. CDR3 residues: CASSQTPRVNTEAFF. The CDR3 nucleotides read TGTGCCAGCAGCCAAACCCCACGGGTGAACACTGAAGCTTTCTTT.

The chain carries TRBV2 and TRBJ1-4; 12 bases are a match to TRBD1. CDR1 is SNHLY and CDR2 is FYNNEI in the germline V gene. This CDR3 comprises 18 residues. Trimming at V came to 4 bases and at J to 4 bases, leaving 10 bases not matched to a gene. The CDR3 is CASSASGTGGEVNEKLFF. The CDR3 bases are TGTGCCAGCAGTGCTAGTGGGACAGGGGGCGAGGTTAATGAAAAACTGTTTTTT.

V usage is TRBV3-1 (or the pseudogene TRBV3-2) and J usage is TRBJ1-1; no reliable D call. Germline CDR1 LGHDT, CDR2 YNNKEL (reference sequence). Deletions cut 1 base from V and 7 bases from J, with 7 bases between. CDR3 length equals 12 residues. This chain's CDR3 is CASSQVTDEAFF. CDR3 coding DNA: TGTGCCAGCAGCCAAGTAACTGATGAAGCTTTCTTT.

The chain employs TRBV15 and TRBJ2-7; D possibly matches TRBD1 or TRBD2 (6 bases each). Germline V gene data show CDR1 as LNHNV and CDR2 as YYDKDF (reference sequence). Deletions cut 3 bases from V and 1 base from J, with 13 bases between. The CDR3 has 15 residues. CDR3 region: CATSRNLGGSYEQYF. The CDR3 DNA sequence: TGTGCCACCAGCAGGAACTTAGGGGGGTCCTACGAGCAGTACTTC.